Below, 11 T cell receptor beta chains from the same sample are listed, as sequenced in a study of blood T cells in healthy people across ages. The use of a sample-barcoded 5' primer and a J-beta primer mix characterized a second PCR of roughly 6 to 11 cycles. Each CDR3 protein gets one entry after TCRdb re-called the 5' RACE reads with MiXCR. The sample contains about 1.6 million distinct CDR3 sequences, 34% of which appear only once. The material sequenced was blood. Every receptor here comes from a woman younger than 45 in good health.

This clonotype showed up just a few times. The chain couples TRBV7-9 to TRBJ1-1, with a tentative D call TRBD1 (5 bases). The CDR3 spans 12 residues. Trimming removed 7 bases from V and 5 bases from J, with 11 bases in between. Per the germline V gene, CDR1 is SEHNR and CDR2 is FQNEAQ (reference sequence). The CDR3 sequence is CASNSGGTEAFF. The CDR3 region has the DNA TGTGCCAGCAACTCCGGGGGAACTGAAGCTTTCTTT.

As DNA, the CDR3 is TGCAGCGTTGAGCGACATGGGGCTAACTATGGCTACACCTTC. This encodes CSVERHGANYGYTF. The V call is TRBV29-1, the J call TRBJ1-2; no clear D. The CDR3 is 14 residues long. Trimming removed 3 bases at V and 0 bases at J, with 11 bases between. CDR1 SQVTM and CDR2 ANQGSEA come from the germline V gene.

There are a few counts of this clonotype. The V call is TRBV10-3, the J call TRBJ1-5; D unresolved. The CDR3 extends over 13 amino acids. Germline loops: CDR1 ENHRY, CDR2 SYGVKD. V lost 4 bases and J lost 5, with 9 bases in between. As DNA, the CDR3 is TGTGCCATCAGTGCCCAGAGGGATCAGCCCCAGCATTTT. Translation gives CAISAQRDQPQHF.

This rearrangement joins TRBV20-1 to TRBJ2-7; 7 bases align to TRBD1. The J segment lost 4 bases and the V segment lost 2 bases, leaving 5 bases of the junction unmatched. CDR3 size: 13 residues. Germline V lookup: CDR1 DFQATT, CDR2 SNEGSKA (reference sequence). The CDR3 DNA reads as TGCAGTGCTAGACTCCAGGACAGGTACGAGCAGTACTTC. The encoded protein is CSARLQDRYEQYF.

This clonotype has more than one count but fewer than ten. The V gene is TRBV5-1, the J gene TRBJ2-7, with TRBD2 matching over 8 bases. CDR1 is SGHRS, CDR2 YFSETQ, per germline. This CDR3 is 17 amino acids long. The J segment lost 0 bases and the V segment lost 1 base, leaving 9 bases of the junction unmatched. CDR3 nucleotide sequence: TGCGCCAGCAGCTTGTGGGGTAGCGGGGACTACTCCTACGAGCAGTACTTC. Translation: CASSLWGSGDYSYEQYF.

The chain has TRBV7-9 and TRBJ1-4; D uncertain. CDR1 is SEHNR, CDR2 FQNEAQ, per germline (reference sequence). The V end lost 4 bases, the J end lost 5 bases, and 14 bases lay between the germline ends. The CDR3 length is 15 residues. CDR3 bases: TGTGCCAGCAGCTCATCGACGGGATTGAATGAAAAACTGTTTTTT. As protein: CASSSSTGLNEKLFF. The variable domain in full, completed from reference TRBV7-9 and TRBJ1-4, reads DTGVSQNPRHKITKRGQNVTFRCDPISEHNRLYWYRQTLGQGPEFLTYFQNEAQLEKSRLLSDRFSAERPKGSFSTLEIQRTEQGDSAMYLCASSSSTGLNEKLFFGSGTQLSVL.

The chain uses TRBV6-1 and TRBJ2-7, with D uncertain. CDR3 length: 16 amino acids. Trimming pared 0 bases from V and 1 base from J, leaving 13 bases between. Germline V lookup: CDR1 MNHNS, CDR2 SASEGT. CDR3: CASSEALDGESYEQYF. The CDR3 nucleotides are TGTGCCAGCAGTGAAGCGCTGGACGGAGAGTCCTACGAGCAGTACTTC.

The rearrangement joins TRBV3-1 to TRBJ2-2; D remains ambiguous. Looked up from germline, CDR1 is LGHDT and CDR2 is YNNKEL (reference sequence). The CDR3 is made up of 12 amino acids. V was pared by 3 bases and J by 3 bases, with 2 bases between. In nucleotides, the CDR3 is TGTGCCAGCAGCCAGCACACCGGGGAGCTGTTTTTT. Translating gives CASSQHTGELFF.

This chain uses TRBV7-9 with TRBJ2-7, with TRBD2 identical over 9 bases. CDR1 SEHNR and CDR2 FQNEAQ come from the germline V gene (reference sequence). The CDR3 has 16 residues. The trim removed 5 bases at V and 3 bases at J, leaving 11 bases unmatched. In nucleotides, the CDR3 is TGTGCCAGCAGCCACCATAGCGGGAGTGCATTCTACGAGCAGTACTTC. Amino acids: CASSHHSGSAFYEQYF. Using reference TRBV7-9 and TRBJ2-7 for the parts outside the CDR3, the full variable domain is DTGVSQNPRHKITKRGQNVTFRCDPISEHNRLYWYRQTLGQGPEFLTYFQNEAQLEKSRLLSDRFSAERPKGSFSTLEIQRTEQGDSAMYLCASSHHSGSAFYEQYFGPGTRLTVT.

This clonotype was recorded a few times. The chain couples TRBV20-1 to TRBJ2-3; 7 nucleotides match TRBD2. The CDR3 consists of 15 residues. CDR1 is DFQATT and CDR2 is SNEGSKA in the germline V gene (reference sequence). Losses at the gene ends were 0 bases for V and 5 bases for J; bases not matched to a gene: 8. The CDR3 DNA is TGCAGTGCTAGAGATCTGTCGGGAGGAATAGATACGCAGTATTTT. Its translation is CSARDLSGGIDTQYF.

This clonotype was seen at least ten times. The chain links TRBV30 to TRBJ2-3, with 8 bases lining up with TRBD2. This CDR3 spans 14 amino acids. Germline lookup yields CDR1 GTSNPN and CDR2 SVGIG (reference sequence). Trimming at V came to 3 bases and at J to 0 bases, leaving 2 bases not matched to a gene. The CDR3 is CAWRKRGSTDTQYF. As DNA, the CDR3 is TGTGCCTGGAGGAAGCGGGGGAGCACAGATACGCAGTATTTT. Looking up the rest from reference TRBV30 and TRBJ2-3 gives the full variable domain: SQTIHQWPATLVQPVGSPLSLECTVEGTSNPNLYWYRQAAGRGLQLLFYSVGIGQISSEVPQNLSASRPQDRQFILSSKKLLLSDSGFYLCAWRKRGSTDTQYFGPGTRLTVL.